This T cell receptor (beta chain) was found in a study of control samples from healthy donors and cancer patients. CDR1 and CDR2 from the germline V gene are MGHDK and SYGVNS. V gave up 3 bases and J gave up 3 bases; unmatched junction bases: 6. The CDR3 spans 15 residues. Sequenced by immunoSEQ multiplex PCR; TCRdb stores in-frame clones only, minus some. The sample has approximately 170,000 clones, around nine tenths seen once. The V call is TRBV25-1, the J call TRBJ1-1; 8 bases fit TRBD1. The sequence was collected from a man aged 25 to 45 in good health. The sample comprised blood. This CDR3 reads CASSDLDRDDTEAFF. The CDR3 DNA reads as TGTGCCAGCAGTGACCTGGACAGGGACGACACTGAAGCTTTCTTT.